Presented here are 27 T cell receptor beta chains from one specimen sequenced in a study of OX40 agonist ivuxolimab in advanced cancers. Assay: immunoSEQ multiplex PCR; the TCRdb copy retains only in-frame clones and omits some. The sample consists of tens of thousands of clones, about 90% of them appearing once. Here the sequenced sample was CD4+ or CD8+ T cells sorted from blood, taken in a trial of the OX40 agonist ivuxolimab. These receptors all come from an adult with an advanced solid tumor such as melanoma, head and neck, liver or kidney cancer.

CDR3 DNA: TGTGCCAGCAAGTTGAATGGGGCCAACGTCCTGACTTTC. It translates to CASKLNGANVLTF. The genes are TRBV6-5 and TRBJ2-6; D uncertain. Germline V lookup: CDR1 MNHEY, CDR2 SVGAGI. V was pared by 7 bases and J by 3 bases, with 7 bases between. The CDR3 sequence is 13 residues long.

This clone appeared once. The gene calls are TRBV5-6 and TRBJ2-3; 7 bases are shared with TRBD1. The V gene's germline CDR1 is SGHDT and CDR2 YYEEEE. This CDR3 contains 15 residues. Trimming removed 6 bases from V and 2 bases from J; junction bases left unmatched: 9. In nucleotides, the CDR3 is TGTGCCAGCAACGCAGGGGGTCCCCCCACAGATACGCAGTATTTT. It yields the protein CASNAGGPPTDTQYF.

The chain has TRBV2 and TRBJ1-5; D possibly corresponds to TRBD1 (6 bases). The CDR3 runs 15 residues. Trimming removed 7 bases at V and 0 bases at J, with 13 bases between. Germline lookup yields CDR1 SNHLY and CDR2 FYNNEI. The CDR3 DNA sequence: TGTGCCAGCACCCTAGAGGGGGTTAGCAATCAGCCCCAGCATTTT. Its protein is CASTLEGVSNQPQHF.

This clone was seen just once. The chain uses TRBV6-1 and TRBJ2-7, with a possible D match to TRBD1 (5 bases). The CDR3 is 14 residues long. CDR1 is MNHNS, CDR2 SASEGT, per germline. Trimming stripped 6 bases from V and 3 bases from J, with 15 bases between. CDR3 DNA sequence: TGTGCCAGCAGCATTGTTAGGCAGGGCTACGAGCAGTACTTC. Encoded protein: CASSIVRQGYEQYF.

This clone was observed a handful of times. The chain's CDR3 is CASSWDSTQETQYF. As DNA, the CDR3 is TGTGCCAGCAGCTGGGACTCAACACAAGAGACCCAGTACTTC. The J gene is TRBJ2-5, the V gene TRBV28; tentatively, D is TRBD2 (6 bases). There are 14 residues in the CDR3. Germline CDR1 reads MDHEN; CDR2 reads SYDVKM. The ends were cut back, 6 bases at V and 2 bases at J, with 13 bases in the middle.

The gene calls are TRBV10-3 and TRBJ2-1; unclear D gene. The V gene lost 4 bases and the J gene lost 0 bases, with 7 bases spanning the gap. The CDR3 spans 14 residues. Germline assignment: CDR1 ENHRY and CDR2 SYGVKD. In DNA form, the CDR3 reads TGTGCCATCAGTGGATACAGCTCCTACAATGAGCAGTTCTTC. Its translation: CAISGYSSYNEQFF.

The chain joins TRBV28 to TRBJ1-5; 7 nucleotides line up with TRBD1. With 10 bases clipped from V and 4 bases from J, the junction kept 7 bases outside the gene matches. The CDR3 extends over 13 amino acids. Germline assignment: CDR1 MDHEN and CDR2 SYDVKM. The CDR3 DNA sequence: TGTGCCATACGGGACAGCTTGAATCAGCCCCAGCATTTT. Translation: CAIRDSLNQPQHF.

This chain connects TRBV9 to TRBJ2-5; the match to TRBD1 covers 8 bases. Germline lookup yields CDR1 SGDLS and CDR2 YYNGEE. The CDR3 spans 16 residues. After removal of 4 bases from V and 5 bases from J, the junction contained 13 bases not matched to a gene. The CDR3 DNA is TGTGCCAGCAGCCCGAGGGAATCAGGGGGCCGGGAGACCCAGTACTTC. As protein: CASSPRESGGRETQYF.

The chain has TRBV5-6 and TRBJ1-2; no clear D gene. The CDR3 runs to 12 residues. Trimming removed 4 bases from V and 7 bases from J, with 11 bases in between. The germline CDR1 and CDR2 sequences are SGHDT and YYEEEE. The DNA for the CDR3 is TGTGCCAGCAGCCTGGGAGCTTCTGGCTACACCTTC. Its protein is CASSLGASGYTF.

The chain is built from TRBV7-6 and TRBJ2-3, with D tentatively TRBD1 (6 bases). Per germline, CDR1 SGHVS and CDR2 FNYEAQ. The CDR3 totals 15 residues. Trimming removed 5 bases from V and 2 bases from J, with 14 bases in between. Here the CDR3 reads CASSLDGTLTDTQYF. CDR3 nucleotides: TGTGCCAGCAGCCTAGACGGGACACTCACAGATACGCAGTATTTT.

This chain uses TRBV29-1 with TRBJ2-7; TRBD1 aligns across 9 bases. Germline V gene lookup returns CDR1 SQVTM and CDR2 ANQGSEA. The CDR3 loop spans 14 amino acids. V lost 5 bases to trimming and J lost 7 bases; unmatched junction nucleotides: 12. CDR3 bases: TGCAGCGTTCTCCGGGACAGGGACATTGGGGAGCAGTACTTC. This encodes CSVLRDRDIGEQYF.

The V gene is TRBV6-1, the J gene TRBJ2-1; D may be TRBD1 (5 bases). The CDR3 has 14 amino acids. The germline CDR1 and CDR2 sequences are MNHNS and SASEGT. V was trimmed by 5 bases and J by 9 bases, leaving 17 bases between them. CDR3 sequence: CASSITPGSTEQFF. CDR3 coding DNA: TGTGCCAGCAGTATCACCCCAGGGTCAACTGAGCAGTTCTTC.

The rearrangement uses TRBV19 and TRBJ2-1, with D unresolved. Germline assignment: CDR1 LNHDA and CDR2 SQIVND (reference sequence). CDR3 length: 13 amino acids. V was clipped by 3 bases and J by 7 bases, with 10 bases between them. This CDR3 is CASSMLGGNEQFF. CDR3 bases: TGTGCCAGTAGTATGCTAGGTGGGAATGAGCAGTTCTTC.

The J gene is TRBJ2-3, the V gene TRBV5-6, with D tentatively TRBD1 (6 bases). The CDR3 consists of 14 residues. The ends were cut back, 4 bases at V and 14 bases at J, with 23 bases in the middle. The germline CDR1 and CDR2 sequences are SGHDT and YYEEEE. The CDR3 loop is CASSTEAPGVELYF. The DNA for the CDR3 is TGTGCCAGCAGCACAGAAGCCCCAGGGGTAGAGCTGTATTTT.

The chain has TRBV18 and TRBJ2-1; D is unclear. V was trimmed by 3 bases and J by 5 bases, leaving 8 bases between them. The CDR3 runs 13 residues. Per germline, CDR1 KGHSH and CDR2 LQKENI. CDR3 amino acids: CASSPQNNNEQFF. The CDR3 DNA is TGTGCCAGCTCACCTCAGAACAACAATGAGCAGTTCTTC.

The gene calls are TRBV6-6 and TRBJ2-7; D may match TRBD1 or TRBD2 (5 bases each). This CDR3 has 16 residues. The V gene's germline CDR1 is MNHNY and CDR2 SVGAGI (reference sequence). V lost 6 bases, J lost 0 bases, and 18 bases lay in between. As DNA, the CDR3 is TGTGCCAGCAGGCCCGGCCCCGGGACCTACTCCTACGAGCAGTACTTC. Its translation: CASRPGPGTYSYEQYF.

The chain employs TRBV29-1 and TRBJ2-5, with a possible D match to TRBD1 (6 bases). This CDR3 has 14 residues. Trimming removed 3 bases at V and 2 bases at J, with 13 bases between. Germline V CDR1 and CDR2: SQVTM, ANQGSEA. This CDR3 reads CSVDAGVRQETQYF. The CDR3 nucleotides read TGCAGCGTTGATGCAGGGGTCCGACAAGAGACCCAGTACTTC.

The CDR3 nucleotides read TGTGCCAGTAGTATGGGGTCGGGAATTGGCAATCAGCCCCAGCATTTT. It translates to CASSMGSGIGNQPQHF. This rearrangement joins TRBV19 to TRBJ1-5; no definite D call. With 3 bases removed from V and 2 bases from J, the gap between germline ends came to 14 bases. Per the germline V gene, CDR1 is LNHDA and CDR2 is SQIVND (reference sequence). The CDR3 has 16 residues.

CDR3 in DNA: TGTGCCAGCAGCCAAGATTACGTGGAACTGTTTTTT. The encoded protein is CASSQDYVELFF. The chain recombines TRBV4-2 with TRBJ1-4; D ambiguous. The ends were cut back, 0 bases at V and 12 bases at J, with 8 bases in the middle. From germline, CDR1 is LGHNA and CDR2 YNFKEQ. This CDR3 contains 12 residues.

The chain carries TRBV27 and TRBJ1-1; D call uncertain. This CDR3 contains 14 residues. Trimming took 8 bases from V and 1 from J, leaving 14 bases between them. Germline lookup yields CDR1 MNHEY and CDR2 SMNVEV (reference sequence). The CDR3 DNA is TGTGCCAGCTTTTCCACGGGGAGGAACACTGAAGCTTTCTTT. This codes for CASFSTGRNTEAFF.

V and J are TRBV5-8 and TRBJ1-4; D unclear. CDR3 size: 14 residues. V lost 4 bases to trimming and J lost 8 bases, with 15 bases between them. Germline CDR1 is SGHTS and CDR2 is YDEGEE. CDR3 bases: TGTGCCAGCAGCCTGCTTGGAGGGCGGGAAAAACTGTTTTTT. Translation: CASSLLGGREKLFF.

CDR3 DNA sequence: TGTGCCAGCAGTTCCGAAAGGTTCCTGGGTTCACCCCTCCACTTT. It yields the protein CASSSERFLGSPLHF. The chain links TRBV28 to TRBJ1-6; D remains unclear. Germline assignment: CDR1 MDHEN and CDR2 SYDVKM. CDR3 length equals 15 residues. Trimming pared 4 bases from V and 9 bases from J, leaving 16 bases between.

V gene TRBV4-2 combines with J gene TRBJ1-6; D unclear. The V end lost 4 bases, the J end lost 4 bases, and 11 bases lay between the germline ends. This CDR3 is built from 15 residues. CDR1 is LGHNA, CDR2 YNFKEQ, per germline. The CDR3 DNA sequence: TGTGCCAGCAGCCCAAGATACGGTTATAATTCACCCCTCCACTTT. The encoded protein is CASSPRYGYNSPLHF.

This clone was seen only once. The DNA of the CDR3 is TGCAGCGCCTCTGGACAGATAGGAACCGGGGAGCTGTTTTTT. It translates to CSASGQIGTGELFF. The chain joins TRBV29-1 to TRBJ2-2, with D possibly matching TRBD1 (6 bases). The CDR3 contains 14 residues. Germline CDR1 reads SQVTM; CDR2 reads ANQGSEA. V was trimmed by 7 bases and J by 5 bases, leaving 17 bases between them.

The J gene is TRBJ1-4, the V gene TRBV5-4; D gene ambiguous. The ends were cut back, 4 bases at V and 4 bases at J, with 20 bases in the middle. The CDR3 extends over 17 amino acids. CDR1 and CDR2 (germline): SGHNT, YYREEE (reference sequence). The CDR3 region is CASSPSTEPRGNEKLFF. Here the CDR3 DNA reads TGTGCCAGCAGCCCATCTACAGAACCGCGTGGTAATGAAAAACTGTTTTTT.

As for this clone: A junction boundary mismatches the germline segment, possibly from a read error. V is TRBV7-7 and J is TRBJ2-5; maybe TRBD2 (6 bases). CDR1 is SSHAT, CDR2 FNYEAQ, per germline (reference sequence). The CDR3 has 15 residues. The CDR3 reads CASSPLGGGGETQYF. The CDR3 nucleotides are TGTGCTAGCAGCCCACTTGGGGGAGGAGGTGAGACCCAGTACTTC.

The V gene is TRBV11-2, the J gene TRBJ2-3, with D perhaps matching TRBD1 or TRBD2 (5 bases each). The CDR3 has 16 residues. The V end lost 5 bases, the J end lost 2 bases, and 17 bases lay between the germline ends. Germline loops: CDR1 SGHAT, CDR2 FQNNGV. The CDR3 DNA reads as TGTGCCAGCAGCCCCCGGACTGGCGGACACACAGATACGCAGTATTTT. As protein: CASSPRTGGHTDTQYF.